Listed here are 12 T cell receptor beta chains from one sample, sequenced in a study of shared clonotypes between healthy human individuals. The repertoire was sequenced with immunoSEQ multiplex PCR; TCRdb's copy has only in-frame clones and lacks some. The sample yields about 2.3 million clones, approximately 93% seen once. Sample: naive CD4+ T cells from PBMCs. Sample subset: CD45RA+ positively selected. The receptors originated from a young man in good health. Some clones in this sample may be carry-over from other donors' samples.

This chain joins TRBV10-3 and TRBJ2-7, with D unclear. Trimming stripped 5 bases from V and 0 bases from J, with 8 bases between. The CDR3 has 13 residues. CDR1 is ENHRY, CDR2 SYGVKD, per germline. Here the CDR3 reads CAISQVRSYEQYF. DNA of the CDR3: TGTGCCATCAGTCAGGTGCGCTCCTACGAGCAGTACTTC.

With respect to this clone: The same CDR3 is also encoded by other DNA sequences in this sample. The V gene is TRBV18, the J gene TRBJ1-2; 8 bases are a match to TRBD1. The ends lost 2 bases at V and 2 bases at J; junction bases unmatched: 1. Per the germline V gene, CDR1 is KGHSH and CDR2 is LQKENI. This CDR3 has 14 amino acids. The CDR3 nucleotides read TGTGCCAGCTCACCAGGGGACAGGAACTATGGCTACACCTTC. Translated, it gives CASSPGDRNYGYTF.

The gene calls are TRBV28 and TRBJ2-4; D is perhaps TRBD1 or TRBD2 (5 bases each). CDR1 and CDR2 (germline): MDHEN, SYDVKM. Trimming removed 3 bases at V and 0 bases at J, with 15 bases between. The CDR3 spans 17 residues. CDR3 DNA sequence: TGTGCCAGCAGTTTCGGGACGGGAATACTAGCCAAAAACATTCAGTACTTC. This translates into CASSFGTGILAKNIQYF. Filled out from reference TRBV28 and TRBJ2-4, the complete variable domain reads DVKVTQSSRYLVKRTGEKVFLECVQDMDHENMFWYRQDPGLGLRLIYFSYDVKMKEKGDIPEGYSVSREKKERFSLILESASTNQTSMYLCASSFGTGILAKNIQYFGAGTRLSVL.

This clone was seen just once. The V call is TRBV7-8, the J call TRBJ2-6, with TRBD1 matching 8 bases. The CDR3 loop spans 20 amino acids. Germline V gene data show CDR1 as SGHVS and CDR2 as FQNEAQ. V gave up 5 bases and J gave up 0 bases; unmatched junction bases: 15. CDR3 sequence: CASSPLRRTGRTSGANVLTF. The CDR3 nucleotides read TGTGCCAGCAGCCCTTTAAGACGGACAGGGAGAACCTCTGGGGCCAACGTCCTGACTTTC.

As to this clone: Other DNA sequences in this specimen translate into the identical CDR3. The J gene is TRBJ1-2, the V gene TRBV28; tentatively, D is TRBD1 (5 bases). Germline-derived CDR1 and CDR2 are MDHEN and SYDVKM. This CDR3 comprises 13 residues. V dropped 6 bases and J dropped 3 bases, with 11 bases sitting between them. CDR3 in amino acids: CASSLGTDYGYTF. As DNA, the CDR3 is TGTGCCAGCAGCCTTGGGACTGACTATGGCTACACCTTC.

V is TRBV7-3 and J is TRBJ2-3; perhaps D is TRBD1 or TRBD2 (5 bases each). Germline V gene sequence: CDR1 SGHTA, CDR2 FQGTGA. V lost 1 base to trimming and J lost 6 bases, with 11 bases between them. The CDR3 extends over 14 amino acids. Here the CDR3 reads CASSLSERGDTQYF. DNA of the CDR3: TGTGCCAGCAGCTTAAGCGAGAGGGGCGATACGCAGTATTTT.

The CDR3 DNA is TGTGCCATCAGTGAGAGGGACAGGGGTAATGAAAAACTGTTTTTT. Its protein is CAISERDRGNEKLFF. The chain combines TRBV10-3 with TRBJ1-4; 10 nucleotides match TRBD1. This CDR3 is 15 amino acids long. In germline, CDR1 is ENHRY, CDR2 SYGVKD. With 2 bases clipped from V and 4 bases from J, the junction kept 1 base outside the gene matches.

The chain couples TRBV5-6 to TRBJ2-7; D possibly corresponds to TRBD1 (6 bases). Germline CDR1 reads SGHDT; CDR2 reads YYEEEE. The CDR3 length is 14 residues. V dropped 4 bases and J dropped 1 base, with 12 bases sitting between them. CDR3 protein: CASSLYGQSYEQYF. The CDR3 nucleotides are TGTGCCAGCAGCCTATACGGACAGTCCTACGAGCAGTACTTC.

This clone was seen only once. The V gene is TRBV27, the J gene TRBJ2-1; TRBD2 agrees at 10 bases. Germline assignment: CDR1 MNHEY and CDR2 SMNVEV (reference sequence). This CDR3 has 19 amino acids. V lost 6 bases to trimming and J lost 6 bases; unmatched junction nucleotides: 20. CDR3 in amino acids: CASSRQRTSGHTPFNEQFF. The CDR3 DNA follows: TGTGCCAGCAGCCGTCAAAGGACTAGCGGCCATACCCCCTTCAATGAGCAGTTCTTC.

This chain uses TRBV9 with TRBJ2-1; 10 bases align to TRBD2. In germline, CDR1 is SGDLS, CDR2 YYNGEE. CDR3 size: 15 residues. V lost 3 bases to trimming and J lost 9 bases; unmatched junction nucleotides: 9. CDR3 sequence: CASSAHLAGAPEQFF. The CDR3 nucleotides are TGTGCCAGCAGCGCCCATCTAGCGGGAGCTCCTGAGCAGTTCTTC.

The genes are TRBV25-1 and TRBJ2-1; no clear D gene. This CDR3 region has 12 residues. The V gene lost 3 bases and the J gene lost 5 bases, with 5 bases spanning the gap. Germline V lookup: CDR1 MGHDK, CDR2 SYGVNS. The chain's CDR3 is CASSEDHNEQFF. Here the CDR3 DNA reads TGTGCCAGCAGTGAGGACCACAATGAGCAGTTCTTC.

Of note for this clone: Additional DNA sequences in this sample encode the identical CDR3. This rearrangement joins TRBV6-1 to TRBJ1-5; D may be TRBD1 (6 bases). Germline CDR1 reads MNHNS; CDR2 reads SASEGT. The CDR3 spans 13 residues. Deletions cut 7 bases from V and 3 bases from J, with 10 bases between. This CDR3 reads CASTDRSNQPQHF. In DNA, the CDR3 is TGTGCCAGCACAGACAGGTCCAATCAGCCCCAGCATTTT.